A single sample is the source of the 19 T cell receptor beta chains below, sequenced in a study of cytomegalovirus exposure and HLA in healthy donors. In the PCR, 60 Vbeta and 13 Jbeta primers were used. Assay used: immunoSEQ multiplex PCR; TCRdb lists only in-frame clones, some missing. Here the sample spans 200,000 or so clones, approximately 78% being singletons. Sequencing used PBMCs. The receptors were gathered from a woman under 30 in good health and CMV-seronegative.

The rearrangement uses TRBV27 and TRBJ1-4; D remains ambiguous. Germline loops: CDR1 MNHEY, CDR2 SMNVEV (reference sequence). The CDR3 loop spans 15 amino acids. V gave up 5 bases and J gave up 3 bases, with 13 bases separating them. The chain's CDR3 is CASSKRAGANEKLFF. For the CDR3, the DNA is TGTGCCAGCAGTAAACGGGCGGGAGCTAATGAAAAACTGTTTTTT.

The chain is built from TRBV11-2 and TRBJ2-7; 12 nucleotides match TRBD2. The CDR3 spans 16 residues. The V and J ends lost 5 bases and 5 bases, in that order; junction bases with no gene match: 10. CDR1 is SGHAT and CDR2 is FQNNGV in the germline V gene. The CDR3 sequence: CASSDWTSGIRHEQYF. The DNA for the CDR3 is TGTGCCAGCAGCGATTGGACTAGCGGGATCCGCCACGAGCAGTACTTC. Combining the CDR3 with reference TRBV11-2 and TRBJ2-7 gives the whole variable domain EAGVAQSPRYKIIEKRQSVAFWCNPISGHATLYWYQQILGQGPKLLIQFQNNGVVDDSQLPKDRFSAERLKGVDSTLKIQPAKLEDSAVYLCASSDWTSGIRHEQYFGPGTRLTVT.

The chain links TRBV27 to TRBJ2-7; 9 nucleotides align to TRBD1. The V gene end was trimmed by 6 bases and the J gene end by 4 bases; junction bases not matched to a gene: 10. This CDR3 has 15 residues. Per germline, CDR1 MNHEY and CDR2 SMNVEV (reference sequence). The CDR3 here is CASSRGQGTSYEQYF. In DNA form, the CDR3 reads TGTGCCAGCAGCCGCGGACAGGGGACATCGTACGAGCAGTACTTC.

This chain connects TRBV5-1 to TRBJ2-2, with 7 bases identical to TRBD1. This CDR3 comprises 15 residues. Per the germline V gene, CDR1 is SGHRS and CDR2 is YFSETQ. V shed 5 bases and J 2 bases; nucleotides not matched to a gene: 6. CDR3 in DNA: TGCGCCAGCAGACCCGACAGGGATAACACCGGGGAGCTGTTTTTT. Its protein is CASRPDRDNTGELFF.

The V and J genes are TRBV4-2 and TRBJ2-7, with TRBD1 matching over 10 bases. V shed 2 bases and J 2 bases; nucleotides not matched to a gene: 9. CDR3 size: 17 residues. Germline lookup yields CDR1 LGHNA and CDR2 YNFKEQ. DNA of the CDR3: TGTGCCAGCAGCCAACTGGGGACCGGGACAGGGGCCTACGAGCAGTACTTC. Encoded protein: CASSQLGTGTGAYEQYF.

The chain employs TRBV20-1 and TRBJ2-1, with D hard to call. The V gene's germline CDR1 is DFQATT and CDR2 SNEGSKA (reference sequence). V lost 3 bases, J lost 10 bases, and 10 bases lay in between. The CDR3 spans 11 residues. The CDR3 nucleotides read TGCAGTGCTAGCCCAGGCAGGGAGCAGTTCTTC. Translation gives CSASPGREQFF.

The V and J genes are TRBV18 and TRBJ2-7; D not certain. Per germline, CDR1 KGHSH and CDR2 LQKENI. The V end lost 1 base, the J end lost 4 bases, and 20 bases lay between the germline ends. This CDR3 has 17 amino acids. CDR3 protein: CASSPLPVRPDWYEQYF. DNA for the CDR3: TGTGCCAGCTCACCACTTCCAGTCCGTCCTGACTGGTACGAGCAGTACTTC.

The gene calls are TRBV28 and TRBJ2-7, with TRBD2 matching over 7 bases. The trim removed 6 bases at V and 3 bases at J, leaving 5 bases unmatched. The CDR3 runs to 13 residues. Looked up from germline, CDR1 is MDHEN and CDR2 is SYDVKM. CDR3 residues: CASRKGLRYEQYF. The CDR3 DNA follows: TGTGCCAGCAGAAAGGGACTACGCTACGAGCAGTACTTC.

This clone was seen just once. The chain uses TRBV11-2 and TRBJ2-7, with 8 positions matching TRBD2. Looked up from germline, CDR1 is SGHAT and CDR2 is FQNNGV. The V gene end was trimmed by 3 bases and the J gene end by 4 bases; junction bases not matched to a gene: 11. This CDR3 is 16 amino acids long. This CDR3 reads CASSFLTASGFYEQYF. In DNA form, the CDR3 reads TGTGCCAGCAGCTTCCTCACCGCTAGCGGGTTTTACGAGCAGTACTTC.

This clone appeared once. This chain uses TRBV13 with TRBJ2-3; 10 bases match TRBD2. CDR1 is PRHDT and CDR2 is FYEKMQ in the germline V gene (reference sequence). There are 16 residues in the CDR3. The trim removed 2 bases at V and 2 bases at J, leaving 4 bases unmatched. The CDR3 bases are TGTGCCAGCAGCTTACGGACTAGCGGTCCCACAGATACGCAGTATTTT. Its translation is CASSLRTSGPTDTQYF.

The chain uses TRBV7-9 and TRBJ2-7, with 10 bases matching TRBD2. Germline assignment: CDR1 SEHNR and CDR2 FQNEAQ (reference sequence). The CDR3 sequence is 15 residues long. The V and J ends lost 5 bases and 1 base, in that order; junction bases with no gene match: 5. The CDR3 spells CASSNLAGASYEQYF. CDR3 coding DNA: TGTGCCAGCAGCAATCTAGCGGGAGCGTCCTACGAGCAGTACTTC.

As for this clone: One end of the junction fails to match germline, which may point to a read error. V gene TRBV7-9 combines with J gene TRBJ2-2; 8 nucleotides line up with TRBD2. Germline-derived CDR1 and CDR2 are SEHNR and FQNEAQ (reference sequence). The CDR3 runs to 15 residues. CDR3 bases: TGTTCCAGCAGCCGTGGACTAGCTGGCACCGGGGAGCTGTTTTTT. This translates into CSSSRGLAGTGELFF.

This chain joins TRBV9 and TRBJ2-1; 9 bases agree with TRBD2. Trimming took 5 bases from V and 8 from J; bases not matched to a gene: 8. This CDR3 is 14 amino acids long. The germline V gene has CDR1 SGDLS and CDR2 YYNGEE. The CDR3 DNA reads as TGTGCCAGCAGTGCCGGGACTAGCACCCATGAGCAGTTCTTC. Residues: CASSAGTSTHEQFF.

V usage is TRBV19 and J usage is TRBJ2-5; D is possibly TRBD1 (6 bases). Germline lookup yields CDR1 LNHDA and CDR2 SQIVND (reference sequence). With 6 bases removed from V and 4 bases from J, the gap between germline ends came to 21 bases. The CDR3 length is 16 residues. The CDR3 DNA is TGTGCCAGTAGCAAACGGGCCGGGACATGGGCAGAGACCCAGTACTTC. Translating gives CASSKRAGTWAETQYF.

The chain uses TRBV27 and TRBJ1-5; TRBD1 aligns across 7 bases. The V segment lost 5 bases and the J segment 6 bases; nucleotides outside the gene matches: 13. Germline loops: CDR1 MNHEY, CDR2 SMNVEV (reference sequence). CDR3 length: 16 amino acids. Written as DNA, the CDR3 is TGTGCCAGCAGTCAAACAGGGGAAGTTTTCCGTCAGCCCCAGCATTTT. It yields the protein CASSQTGEVFRQPQHF.

The chain links TRBV16 to TRBJ1-2; the match to TRBD1 covers 8 bases. The V gene end was trimmed by 7 bases and the J gene end by 4 bases; junction bases not matched to a gene: 5. Looked up from germline, CDR1 is KGHSY and CDR2 is FQNENV. The CDR3 has 13 residues. CDR3 sequence (DNA): TGTGCCAGCAACCGACAGGGGAGCTATGGCTACACCTTC. This codes for CASNRQGSYGYTF.

The V call is TRBV7-9, the J call TRBJ2-5; 15 nucleotides match TRBD2. The J call may not be correct, given that the DNA end is closer to TRBJ2-7. CDR1 and CDR2 from the germline V gene are SEHNR and FQNEAQ (reference sequence). The CDR3 runs to 16 residues. The CDR3 loop reads CASSSWTSGRVNEQYF. The CDR3 DNA reads as TGTGCCAGCAGCTCCTGGACTAGCGGGAGGGTCAACGAGCAGTACTTC.

The rearrangement links TRBV5-4 to TRBJ2-7; D is unclear. This CDR3 is 15 amino acids long. V was trimmed by 4 bases and J by 1 base, leaving 15 bases between them. Germline V lookup: CDR1 SGHNT, CDR2 YYREEE (reference sequence). The CDR3 loop reads CASSPPPTQSYEQYF. In DNA, the CDR3 is TGTGCCAGCAGCCCCCCCCCGACACAATCCTACGAGCAGTACTTC.

V gene TRBV4-2 combines with J gene TRBJ1-1; TRBD1 matches at 8 bases. V was pared by 1 base and J by 11 bases, with 21 bases of the junction left unmatched. Germline loops: CDR1 LGHNA, CDR2 YNFKEQ. CDR3 length: 18 residues. CDR3 DNA: TGTGCCAGCAGCCAAGCGGCAGGGGGCGGAATCTATGGTGATGGGGCTTTCTTT. Encoded protein: CASSQAAGGGIYGDGAFF.